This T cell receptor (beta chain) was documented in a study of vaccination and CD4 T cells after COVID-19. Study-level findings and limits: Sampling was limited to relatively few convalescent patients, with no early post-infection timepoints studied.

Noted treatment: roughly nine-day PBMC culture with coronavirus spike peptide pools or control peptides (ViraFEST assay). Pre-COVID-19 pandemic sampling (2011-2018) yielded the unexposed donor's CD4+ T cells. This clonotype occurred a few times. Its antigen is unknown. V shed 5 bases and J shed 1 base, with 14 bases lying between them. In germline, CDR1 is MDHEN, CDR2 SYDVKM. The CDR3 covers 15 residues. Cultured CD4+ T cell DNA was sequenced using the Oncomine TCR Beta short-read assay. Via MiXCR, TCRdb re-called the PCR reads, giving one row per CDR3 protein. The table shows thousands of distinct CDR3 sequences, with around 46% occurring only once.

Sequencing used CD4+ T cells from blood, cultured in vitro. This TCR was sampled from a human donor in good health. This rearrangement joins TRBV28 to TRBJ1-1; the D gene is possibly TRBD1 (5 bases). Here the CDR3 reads CASSAPGRGNTEAFF. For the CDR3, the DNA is TGTGCCAGCAGTGCTCCGGGACGTGGGAACACTGAAGCTTTCTTT.